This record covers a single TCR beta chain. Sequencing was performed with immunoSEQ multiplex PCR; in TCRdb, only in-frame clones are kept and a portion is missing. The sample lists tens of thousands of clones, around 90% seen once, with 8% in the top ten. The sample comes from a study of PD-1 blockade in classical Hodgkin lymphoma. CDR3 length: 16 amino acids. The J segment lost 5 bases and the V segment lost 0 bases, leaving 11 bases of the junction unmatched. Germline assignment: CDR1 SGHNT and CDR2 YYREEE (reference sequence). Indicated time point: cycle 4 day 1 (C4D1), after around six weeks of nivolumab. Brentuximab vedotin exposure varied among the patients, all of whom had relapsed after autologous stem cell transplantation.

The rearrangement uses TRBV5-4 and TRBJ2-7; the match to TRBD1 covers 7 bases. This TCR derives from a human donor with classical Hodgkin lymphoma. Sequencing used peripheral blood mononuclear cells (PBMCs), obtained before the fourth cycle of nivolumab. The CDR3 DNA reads TGTGCCAGCAGCTTGGTAAGGCCGACAGGGTTGGACGAGCAGTACTTC. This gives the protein CASSLVRPTGLDEQYF.